The 8 T cell receptor beta chains given below trace back to one sample, sequenced in a study of OX40 agonist ivuxolimab in advanced cancers. The table came from immunoSEQ multiplex PCR; TCRdb's copy has only in-frame clones and leaves some out. The sample consists of tens of thousands of clones, about 91% of them appearing once. This sample comprised CD4+ or CD8+ T cells sorted from blood, obtained in a trial of the OX40 agonist ivuxolimab. The origin of the receptors is an adult with an advanced solid tumor such as melanoma, head and neck, liver or kidney cancer.

This clone was seen just once. The chain combines TRBV13 with TRBJ1-4, with no clear D. Germline V gives CDR1 PRHDT, CDR2 FYEKMQ (reference sequence). V was shortened by 0 bases and J by 8 bases, with 13 bases between the two germline ends. CDR3 length: 15 amino acids. Here the CDR3 DNA reads TGTGCCAGCAGCTTAGGCTCCGGAGGGCGGGAAAAACTGTTTTTT. This translates into CASSLGSGGREKLFF.

V and J are TRBV4-1 and TRBJ2-1; possible D gene TRBD2, 5 bases. The germline V and J ends were trimmed by 3 bases and 6 bases, with 12 bases remaining between them. The germline CDR1 and CDR2 sequences are MGHRA and YSYEKL. The CDR3 contains 14 residues. CDR3 in DNA: TGCGCCAGCAGCCAGTCTTGGGGAGCCAATGAGCAGTTCTTC. As protein: CASSQSWGANEQFF.

The table lists this clone with a few counts. The V and J genes are TRBV4-2 and TRBJ2-7; D remains unclear. Germline CDR1 and CDR2: LGHNA and YNFKEQ. CDR3 size: 11 residues. With 6 bases removed from V and 5 bases from J, the gap between germline ends came to 8 bases. DNA for the CDR3: TGTGCCAGCAGTCTGTCTCACGAGCAGTACTTC. Its protein product is CASSLSHEQYF.

This clone was observed a handful of times. This rearrangement joins TRBV5-5 to TRBJ2-7, with 7 nucleotides matching TRBD2. Germline V gene sequence: CDR1 SGHKS, CDR2 YYEKEE (reference sequence). This CDR3 comprises 15 residues. With V trimmed by 1 base and J by 0 bases, 4 bases remained unmatched. The CDR3 reads CASSLMRGSSYEQYF. The CDR3 DNA reads TGTGCCAGCAGCTTGATGCGGGGGAGCTCCTACGAGCAGTACTTC.

The chain employs TRBV28 and TRBJ2-1; possibly TRBD1 for D (6 bases). The V end lost 7 bases, the J end lost 1 base, and 11 bases lay between the germline ends. Germline V gene lookup returns CDR1 MDHEN and CDR2 SYDVKM. The CDR3 sequence is 14 residues long. CDR3 bases: TGTGCCAGCACACAACAGGGTTCCTACAATGAGCAGTTCTTC. Protein product: CASTQQGSYNEQFF.

This clone was seen once. The J gene is TRBJ2-7, the V gene TRBV6-6; D possibly corresponds to TRBD1 (7 bases). The CDR3 has 13 residues. V lost 7 bases and J lost 5, with 15 bases in between. The germline CDR1 and CDR2 sequences are MNHNY and SVGAGI (reference sequence). The CDR3 nucleotides read TGTGCCAGCACCGAGGGCAGGGGGGACGAGCAGTACTTC. Translating it yields CASTEGRGDEQYF.

This chain uses TRBV10-3 with TRBJ1-1; no clear D gene. The CDR3 spans 13 residues. With 2 bases removed from V and 8 bases from J, the gap between germline ends came to 12 bases. Looked up from germline, CDR1 is ENHRY and CDR2 is SYGVKD. The CDR3 nucleotides read TGTGCCATCAGTGAGAGACCAGTCGGAGAAGCTTTCTTT. It specifies CAISERPVGEAFF.

This sequence joins TRBV11-3 and TRBJ2-1; 7 positions match TRBD1. Germline-derived CDR1 and CDR2 are SGHNT and YENEEA. The CDR3 contains 14 residues. The V gene end was trimmed by 3 bases and the J gene end by 5 bases; junction bases not matched to a gene: 4. DNA for the CDR3: TGTGCCAGCAGCTTGAGGACAGGAAACAATGAGCAGTTCTTC. As protein: CASSLRTGNNEQFF.